This TCR beta chain was observed in a study of blood T cells in healthy people across ages. The second PCR ran roughly 7 to 11 cycles with a sample-barcoded 5' primer and J-beta primers. From the 5' RACE reads, TCRdb called clonotypes with MiXCR, one entry per CDR3 protein. The sample contains about 580,000 distinct CDR3 sequences, under 55% of which appear only once. Whole-study findings and limits: Strongly correlated with naive T cell percentage was TCR beta diversity. With donor CMV status unknown, expanded clonotype changes were possibly confounded. Older individuals had lower TCR beta diversity per million T cells (the decline was roughly linear).

For this clonotype: The antigen is unknown.

CDR3 size: 15 residues. The germline V gene has CDR1 SGHTA and CDR2 FQGNSA. With 1 base removed from V and 7 bases from J, the gap between germline ends came to 14 bases. This sequence originates from an elderly man in good health. The chain carries TRBV7-2 and TRBJ1-5; D uncertain. Input material: blood. The CDR3 DNA follows: TGTGCCAGCAGCTTAGAGAGGTCGCCTGGGCAGCCCCAGCATTTT. This encodes CASSLERSPGQPQHF.